This T cell receptor (beta chain) was captured by sequencing in a study of CD8 T cells in ankylosing spondylitis. Each TCR beta library was made by quantitative 5'-RACE that incorporated molecular barcodes. TCRdb fed the 5' RACE reads into MiXCR, producing one record per CDR3 protein. The sample yields about 540,000 distinct CDR3 sequences, approximately 12% seen once. The CDR3 is 15 amino acids. Points on this clonotype: What it binds is unknown.

Whole-study results and caveats: Disease-linked clones reportedly concentrated significantly in matched ankylosing spondylitis synovial fluid. A number of the motif variants had already been described in reactive arthritis synovial fluid and blood. The authors found the disease-linked clones to be CD8+ and relatively rare in peripheral blood. A motif of roughly 8 highly homologous TCR beta variants was seen as apparently characteristic of ankylosing spondylitis blood.

This TCR derives from a male donor with ankylosing spondylitis. The specimen was blood, either unsorted or a sorted T cell fraction (not recorded which). The chain links TRBV21-1 to TRBJ2-7; the table's D call, TRBD1, has no DNA check behind it. TRBV21-1 represents a pseudogene. This CDR3 reads CASSGPRLGSYEQYF. As DNA, the CDR3 is TGTGCCAGCAGCGGACCGCGCCTCGGGTCCTACGAGCAGTACTTC.